This T cell receptor beta chain was documented in a study of cytomegalovirus exposure and HLA in healthy donors. Study-wide results and limits: By HLA locus, TCR association rates varied in a later analysis, with DRB1 showing the most and HLA-C the fewest. Within a later analysis, the majority of CMV-associated TCR beta chains appeared HLA-restricted.

Primers included in the PCR were 60 Vbeta and 13 Jbeta primers. Profiled with immunoSEQ multiplex PCR; TCRdb holds only in-frame clones, not every one. In the table there are about 120,000 clones, roughly 70% of which are singletons. Notes on this clone: Its specificity is unknown.

The clonotype was recovered from a woman aged 18-29 years in good health and CMV-seronegative. The sample consisted of PBMCs.

The CDR3 is CASSSSPGAGYNEQFF. The CDR3 region has the DNA TGTGCCAGCAGTTCGTCTCCAGGGGCCGGGTACAATGAGCAGTTCTTC. The chain uses TRBV28 and TRBJ2-1; a weak D match, TRBD1 (6 bases). V lost 4 bases to trimming and J lost 4 bases, with 17 bases between them. Looked up from germline, CDR1 is MDHEN and CDR2 is SYDVKM. The CDR3 spans 16 residues.